This T cell receptor (beta chain) came from a study of Siglec-9 on CD8 T cells in melanoma. Broader study findings: In melanoma tumors, a Siglec-9-marked effector memory CD8+ subset reportedly appeared to accumulate.

CDR1 is LGHNT, CDR2 FRNRAP, per germline. Trimming cost V 6 bases and J 2 bases; bases outside gene matches: 8. This CDR3 contains 16 residues. Repertoires were generated with immunoSEQ multiplex PCR, while TCRdb's copy carries only in-frame clones and drops some. Altogether 25,000 to 30,000 clones are present, around three quarters being singletons, with the ten largest covering roughly 6%. About this clone itself: No antigen is known for it.

The origin of this receptor is a human donor in good health. Sequenced sample: Siglec-9- CD8+ T cells sorted from blood. The J gene is TRBJ1-2, the V gene TRBV12-5, with TRBD1 matching 11 bases. CDR3 amino acids: CASGGQGEVWNYGYTF. The CDR3 coding sequence is TGTGCTAGTGGGGGACAGGGGGAGGTTTGGAACTATGGCTACACCTTC.